Presented here are 19 T cell receptor beta chains from one specimen sequenced in a study of CD8 T cells in ankylosing spondylitis. Findings of the study overall: Seven to nine highly homologous variants formed a TCR beta motif that appeared characteristic of ankylosing spondylitis blood.

TCRdb passed the 5' RACE reads through MiXCR, listing each CDR3 protein once. The sample lists under 250,000 distinct CDR3 sequences, just under 7.5% occurring once. These receptors are not linked to any known antigen. The sequenced material came from blood, either unsorted or a sorted T cell fraction (not recorded which). The receptors here all came from a male donor with ankylosing spondylitis.

Only a few counts were recorded for this clonotype. This chain connects TRBV2 to TRBJ2-1; D call uncertain. From germline, CDR1 is SNHLY and CDR2 FYNNEI. This CDR3 comprises 13 residues. The V end was cut by 10 bases, the J end by 7 bases, with 17 bases between. The CDR3 DNA sequence: TGTGCCACGATTAAAACCCGGGCAAATGAGCAGTTCTTC. Translating it yields CATIKTRANEQFF. The full variable domain, completed using reference TRBV2 and TRBJ2-1, is EPEVTQTPSHQVTQMGQEVILRCVPISNHLYFYWYRQILGQKVEFLVSFYNNEISEKSEIFDDQFSVERPDGSNFTLKIRSTKLEDSAMYFCATIKTRANEQFFGPGTRLTVL.

This clonotype has a count of ten or more. The chain couples TRBV5-1 to TRBJ2-7; D perhaps matches TRBD2 (6 bases). Germline CDR1 and CDR2: SGHRS and YFSETQ. V dropped 2 bases and J dropped 0 bases, with 9 bases sitting between them. The CDR3 runs to 14 residues. CDR3 sequence reads: CASSFGLNSYEQYF. CDR3 DNA: TGCGCCAGCAGCTTCGGACTAAACTCCTACGAGCAGTACTTC.

This clonotype was picked up many times. The chain recombines TRBV29-1 with TRBJ2-1; 7 bases align to TRBD2. From germline, CDR1 is SQVTM and CDR2 ANQGSEA. The ends lost 4 bases at V and 9 bases at J; junction bases unmatched: 9. The CDR3 extends over 13 amino acids. The DNA of the CDR3 is TGCAGCGTTGGGGAGGGCGGGAGCACTGAGCAGTTCTTC. Its protein product is CSVGEGGSTEQFF.

This clonotype was detected ten times or more. The chain carries TRBV7-8 and TRBJ2-1; possibly TRBD2 for D (5 bases). Germline assignment: CDR1 SGHVS and CDR2 FQNEAQ. The V end was cut by 5 bases, the J end by 0 bases, with 5 bases between. This CDR3 contains 13 residues. CDR3 loop: CASSTSSYNEQFF. CDR3 sequence (DNA): TGTGCCAGCAGCACTAGCTCCTACAATGAGCAGTTCTTC.

This clonotype was seen ten or more times. V and J are TRBV29-1 and TRBJ2-1; TRBD2 agrees at 14 bases. Germline CDR1 and CDR2: SQVTM and ANQGSEA. This CDR3 spans 20 amino acids. V trimming: 6 bases; J trimming: 0 bases; junction bases outside the gene matches: 16. The CDR3, as DNA: TGCAGCGTCTCAATCGCGGGACTAGCGGGGGTCAAAAGCTCCTACAATGAGCAGTTCTTC. Protein sequence: CSVSIAGLAGVKSSYNEQFF.

This clonotype has a count of ten or more. The chain employs TRBV15 and TRBJ1-5, with D hard to call. Germline CDR1 and CDR2: LNHNV and YYDKDF (reference sequence). This CDR3 is built from 13 residues. The ends were cut back, 0 bases at V and 2 bases at J, with 2 bases in the middle. CDR3 bases: TGTGCCACCAGCAGAGAAGGCAATCAGCCCCAGCATTTT. Its protein product is CATSREGNQPQHF.

This chain connects TRBV28 to TRBJ2-7; D remains unclear. V gave up 7 bases and J gave up 3 bases, with 10 bases separating them. Germline CDR1 and CDR2: MDHEN and SYDVKM. The CDR3 covers 12 residues. CDR3 DNA sequence: TGTGCCAGCACCCATAGGAGCTACGAGCAGTACTTC. Its protein product is CASTHRSYEQYF.

The gene calls are TRBV5-8 and TRBJ1-6, with D uncertain. V was pared by 3 bases and J by 0 bases, with 13 bases between. The germline V gene has CDR1 SGHTS and CDR2 YDEGEE. The CDR3 length is 17 residues. CDR3 loop: CASSWAGPSSYNSPLHF. The DNA for the CDR3 is TGTGCCAGCAGCTGGGCCGGTCCGAGCTCCTATAATTCACCCCTCCACTTT.

This clonotype was detected ten times or more. This chain uses TRBV7-9 with TRBJ2-7; D is ambiguous. The V end was cut by 3 bases, the J end by 6 bases, with 12 bases between. Germline CDR1 is SEHNR and CDR2 is FQNEAQ (reference sequence). The CDR3 has 13 residues. As DNA, the CDR3 is TGTGCCAGCAGCTTGACCGCCCGGATCGAGCAGTACTTC. Protein sequence: CASSLTARIEQYF.

This clonotype has just a few counts. The V gene is TRBV23-1, the J gene TRBJ2-7, with a tentative D call TRBD2 (6 bases). TRBV23-1 is an ORF for which the function is uncertain. The CDR3 length is 18 residues. Trimming cost V 0 bases and J 0 bases, with 18 bases left between them. CDR3 DNA: TGCGCCAGCAGTCAATCTGGGAGGCTCAAAGTAAGCTCCTACGAGCAGTACTTC. Protein product: CASSQSGRLKVSSYEQYF.

There are many counts of this clonotype. The CDR3: CASSYRQTSTPTYEQYF. CDR3 nucleotides: TGTGCCAGCAGTTACAGGCAAACATCCACCCCGACCTACGAGCAGTACTTC. This rearrangement joins TRBV6-5 to TRBJ2-7; D gene unclear. The germline V gene encodes CDR1 MNHEY and CDR2 SVGAGI. The CDR3 covers 17 residues. Trimming took off 2 bases at V and 2 bases at J, with 19 bases between the two ends.

The sample holds many counts of this clonotype. The DNA for the CDR3 is TGTGCCAGCAGCTCCCGTTTGGGACAGACTGACTCCGGGGAGCTGTTTTTT. Translated: CASSSRLGQTDSGELFF. V is TRBV7-9 and J is TRBJ2-2; 7 nucleotides align to TRBD1. V lost 4 bases, J lost 6 bases, and 14 bases stayed unmatched. The CDR3 has 17 residues. Germline-derived CDR1 and CDR2 are SEHNR and FQNEAQ (reference sequence).

This clonotype was detected ten times or more. The rearrangement uses TRBV6-2 or TRBV6-3 and TRBJ2-7; 8 nucleotides agree with TRBD2. Per germline, CDR1 MNHEY and CDR2 SVGEGT. The CDR3 contains 15 residues. With V trimmed by 6 bases and J by 5 bases, 12 bases remained unmatched. CDR3 in amino acids: CASSPPDSGTNEQYF. The CDR3 DNA follows: TGTGCCAGCAGCCCCCCGGATAGCGGGACCAACGAGCAGTACTTC.

This clonotype was seen at least ten times. The rearrangement joins TRBV3-1 to TRBJ2-1; tentative D call: TRBD2 (5 bases). In germline, CDR1 is LGHDT, CDR2 YNNKEL (reference sequence). V lost 1 base to trimming and J lost 0 bases, with 22 bases between them. The CDR3 length is 20 residues. The DNA for the CDR3 is TGTGCCAGCAGCCAAGGCCGGCGCGGGTTGCGGCAAAGCTCCTACAATGAGCAGTTCTTC. Amino acids: CASSQGRRGLRQSSYNEQFF.

The chain combines TRBV20-1 with TRBJ1-2; D is uncertain. CDR3 size: 15 residues. The V gene lost 0 bases and the J gene lost 2 bases, with 13 bases spanning the gap. Germline CDR1 is DFQATT and CDR2 is SNEGSKA (reference sequence). CDR3 sequence (DNA): TGCAGTGCTAGAGATTGGAGGCGCGACAACTATGGCTACACCTTC. The encoded protein is CSARDWRRDNYGYTF.

This clonotype showed up many times. V usage is TRBV7-9 and J usage is TRBJ2-2; the D gene could be TRBD1 or TRBD2 (5 bases each). V was pared by 2 bases and J by 5 bases, with 12 bases between. The CDR3 spans 15 residues. Germline loops: CDR1 SEHNR, CDR2 FQNEAQ (reference sequence). CDR3 sequence (DNA): TGTGCCAGCAGCTTACGGGACCCGGGGACCGGGGAGCTGTTTTTT. This translates into CASSLRDPGTGELFF.

The genes are TRBV14 and TRBJ1-1, with D possibly being TRBD1 (6 bases). Trimming stripped 5 bases from V and 9 bases from J, with 13 bases between. The V gene's germline CDR1 is SGHDN and CDR2 FVKESK. CDR3 length equals 12 residues. This CDR3 reads CASSSRGGQAFF. CDR3 in DNA: TGTGCCAGCAGCTCCCGCGGGGGGCAAGCTTTCTTT. The variable domain in full, with the rest retrieved from reference TRBV14 and TRBJ1-1, is EAGVTQFPSHSVIEKGQTVTLRCDPISGHDNLYWYRRVMGKEIKFLLHFVKESKQDESGMPNNRFLAERTGGTYSTLKVQPAELEDSGVYFCASSSRGGQAFFGQGTRLTVV.

This clonotype was counted ten times or more. The chain couples TRBV7-2 to TRBJ2-3; 8 positions match TRBD2. The germline V gene encodes CDR1 SGHTA and CDR2 FQGNSA. CDR3 length: 17 amino acids. After removal of 2 bases from V and 2 bases from J, the junction contained 9 bases not matched to a gene. The CDR3, as DNA: TGTGCCAGCAGCTTACTGGGCGGGGGGCTCTCCACAGATACGCAGTATTTT. This codes for CASSLLGGGLSTDTQYF.

The sample holds many counts of this clonotype. The chain has TRBV7-8 and TRBJ2-7, with D hard to call. The CDR3 spans 13 residues. V shed 3 bases and J shed 2 bases, with 8 bases lying between them. Looked up from germline, CDR1 is SGHVS and CDR2 is FQNEAQ. CDR3 loop: CASSLGFTYEQYF. The CDR3 DNA is TGTGCCAGCAGCTTGGGATTTACCTACGAGCAGTACTTC.